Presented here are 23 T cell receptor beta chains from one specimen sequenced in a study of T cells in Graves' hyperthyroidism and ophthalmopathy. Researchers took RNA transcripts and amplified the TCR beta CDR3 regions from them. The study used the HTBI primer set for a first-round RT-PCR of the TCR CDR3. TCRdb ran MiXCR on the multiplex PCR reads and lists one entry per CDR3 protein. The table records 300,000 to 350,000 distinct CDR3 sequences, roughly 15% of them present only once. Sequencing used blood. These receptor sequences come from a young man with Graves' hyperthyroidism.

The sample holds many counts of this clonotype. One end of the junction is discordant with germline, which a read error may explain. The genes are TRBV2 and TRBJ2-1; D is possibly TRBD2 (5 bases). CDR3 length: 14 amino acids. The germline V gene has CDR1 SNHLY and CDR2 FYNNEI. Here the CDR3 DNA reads TGTGCCAGCAGGACCGACTGGACTGAAAATGAACAGTTCTTC. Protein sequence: CASRTDWTENEQFF. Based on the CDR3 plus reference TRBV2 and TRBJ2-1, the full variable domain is EPEVTQTPSHQVTQMGQEVILRCVPISNHLYFYWYRQILGQKVEFLVSFYNNEISEKSEIFDDQFSVERPDGSNFTLKIRSTKLEDSAMYFCASRTDWTENEQFFGPGTRLTVL.

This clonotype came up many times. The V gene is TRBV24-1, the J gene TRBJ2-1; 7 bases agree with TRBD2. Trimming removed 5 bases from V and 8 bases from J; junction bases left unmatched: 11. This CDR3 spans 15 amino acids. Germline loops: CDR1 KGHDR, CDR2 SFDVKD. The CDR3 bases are TGTGCCACCAGTGTGCGCGGGAGTAGAGAAGATGAGCAGTTCTTC. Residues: CATSVRGSREDEQFF.

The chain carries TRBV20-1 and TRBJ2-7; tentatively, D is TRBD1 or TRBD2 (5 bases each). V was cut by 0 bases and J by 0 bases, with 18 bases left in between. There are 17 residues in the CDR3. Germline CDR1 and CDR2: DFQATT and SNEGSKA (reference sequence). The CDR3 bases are TGCAGTGCTAGAGATTCCTCCAGGGACCAAAGCTCCTACGAGCAGTACTTC. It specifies CSARDSSRDQSSYEQYF.

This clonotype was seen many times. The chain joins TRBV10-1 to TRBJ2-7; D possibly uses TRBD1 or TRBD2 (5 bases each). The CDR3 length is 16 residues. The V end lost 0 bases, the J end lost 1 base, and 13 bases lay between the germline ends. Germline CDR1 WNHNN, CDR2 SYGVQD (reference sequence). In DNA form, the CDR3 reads TGCGCCAGCAGTGAGTCGGACGGGACGAAATCCTACGAGCAGTACTTC. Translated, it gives CASSESDGTKSYEQYF.

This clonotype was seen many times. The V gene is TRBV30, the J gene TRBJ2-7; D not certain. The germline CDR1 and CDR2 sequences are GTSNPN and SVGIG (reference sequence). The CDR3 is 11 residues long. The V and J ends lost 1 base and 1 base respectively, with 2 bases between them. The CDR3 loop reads CAWSDSYEQYF. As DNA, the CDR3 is TGTGCCTGGAGTGATTCCTACGAGCAGTACTTC.

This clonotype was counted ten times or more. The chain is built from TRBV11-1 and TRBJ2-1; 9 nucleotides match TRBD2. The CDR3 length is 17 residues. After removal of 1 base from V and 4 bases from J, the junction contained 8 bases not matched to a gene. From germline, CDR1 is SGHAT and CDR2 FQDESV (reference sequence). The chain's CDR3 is CASSLDGAGGLYNEQFF. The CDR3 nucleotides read TGTGCCAGCAGCTTAGATGGGGCGGGAGGGCTGTACAATGAGCAGTTCTTC.

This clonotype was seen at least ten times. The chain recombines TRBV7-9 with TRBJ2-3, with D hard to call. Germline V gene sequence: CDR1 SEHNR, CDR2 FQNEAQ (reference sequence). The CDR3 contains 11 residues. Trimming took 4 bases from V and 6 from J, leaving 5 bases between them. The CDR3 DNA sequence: TGTGCCAGCAGCTCTTCGGATACGCAGTATTTT. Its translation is CASSSSDTQYF.

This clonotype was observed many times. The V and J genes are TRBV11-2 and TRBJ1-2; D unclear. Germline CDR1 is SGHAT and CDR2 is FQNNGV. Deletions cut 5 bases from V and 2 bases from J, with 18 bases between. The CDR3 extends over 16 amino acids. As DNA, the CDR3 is TGTGCCAGCAGCACCGATCTCTACCCGGGCAACTATGGCTACACCTTC. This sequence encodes CASSTDLYPGNYGYTF. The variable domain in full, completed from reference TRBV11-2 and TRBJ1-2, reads EAGVAQSPRYKIIEKRQSVAFWCNPISGHATLYWYQQILGQGPKLLIQFQNNGVVDDSQLPKDRFSAERLKGVDSTLKIQPAKLEDSAVYLCASSTDLYPGNYGYTFGSGTRLTVV.

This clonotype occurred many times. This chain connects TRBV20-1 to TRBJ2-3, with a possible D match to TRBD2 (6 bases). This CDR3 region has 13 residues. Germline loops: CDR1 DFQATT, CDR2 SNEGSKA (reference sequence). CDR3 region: CSGLALDTDTQYF. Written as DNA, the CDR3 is TGCAGCGGTCTAGCGCTGGACACAGATACGCAGTATTTT.

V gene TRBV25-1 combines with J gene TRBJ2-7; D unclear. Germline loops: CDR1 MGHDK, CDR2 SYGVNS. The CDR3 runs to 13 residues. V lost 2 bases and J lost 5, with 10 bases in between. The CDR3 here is CASSENREDEQYF. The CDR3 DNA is TGTGCCAGCAGTGAAAATCGCGAGGACGAGCAGTACTTC.

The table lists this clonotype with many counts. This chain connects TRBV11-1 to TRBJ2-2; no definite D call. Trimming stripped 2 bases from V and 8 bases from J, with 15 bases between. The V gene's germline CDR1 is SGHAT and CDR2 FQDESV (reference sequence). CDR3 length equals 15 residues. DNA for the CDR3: TGTGCCAGCAGCTTAAACTATCGCGGAGAAGGGGAGCTGTTTTTT. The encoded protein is CASSLNYRGEGELFF.

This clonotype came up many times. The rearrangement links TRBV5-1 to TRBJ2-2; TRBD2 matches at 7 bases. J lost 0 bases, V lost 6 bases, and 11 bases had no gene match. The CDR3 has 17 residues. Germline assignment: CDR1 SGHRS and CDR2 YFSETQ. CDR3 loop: CASIIYPGRANTGELFF. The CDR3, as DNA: TGCGCCAGCATCATTTATCCAGGGAGGGCGAACACCGGGGAGCTGTTTTTT.

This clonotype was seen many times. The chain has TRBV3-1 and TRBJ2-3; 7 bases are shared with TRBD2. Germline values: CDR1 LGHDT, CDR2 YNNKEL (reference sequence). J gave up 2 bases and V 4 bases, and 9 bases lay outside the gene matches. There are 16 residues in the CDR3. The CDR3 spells CASSPTGLAVTDTQYF. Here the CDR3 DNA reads TGTGCCAGCAGCCCCACCGGGCTAGCGGTCACAGATACGCAGTATTTT.

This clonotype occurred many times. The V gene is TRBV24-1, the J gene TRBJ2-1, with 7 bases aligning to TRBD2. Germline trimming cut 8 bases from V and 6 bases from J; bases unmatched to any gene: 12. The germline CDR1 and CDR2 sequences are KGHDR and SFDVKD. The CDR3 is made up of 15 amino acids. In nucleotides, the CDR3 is TGTGCCACCACCTCTGGCGGGAGTCGTCCCAATGAGCAGTTCTTC. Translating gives CATTSGGSRPNEQFF.

The CDR3 sequence: CSPRLAGAPDTQYF. CDR3 nucleotides: TGCAGCCCGAGACTAGCGGGAGCCCCAGATACGCAGTATTTT. J is TRBJ2-3 and V is TRBV29-1; 12 bases line up with TRBD2. This CDR3 spans 14 amino acids. Germline V gives CDR1 SQVTM, CDR2 ANQGSEA. V trimming: 8 bases; J trimming: 4 bases; junction bases outside the gene matches: 7.

The CDR3 DNA is TGTGCCAGCCAGGGGGTTTGGGATGAAAAACTGTTTTTT. It yields the protein CASQGVWDEKLFF. V and J are TRBV12-3 or TRBV12-4 and TRBJ1-4; TRBD1 matches at 7 bases. Losses at the gene ends were 8 bases for V and 6 bases for J; bases not matched to a gene: 6. The CDR3 extends over 13 amino acids.

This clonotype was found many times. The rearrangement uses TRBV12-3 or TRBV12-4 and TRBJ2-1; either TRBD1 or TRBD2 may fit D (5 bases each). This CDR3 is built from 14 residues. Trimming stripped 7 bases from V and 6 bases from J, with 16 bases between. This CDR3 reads CASTYPGTTNEQFF. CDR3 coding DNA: TGTGCCAGCACCTATCCCGGGACCACCAATGAGCAGTTCTTC.

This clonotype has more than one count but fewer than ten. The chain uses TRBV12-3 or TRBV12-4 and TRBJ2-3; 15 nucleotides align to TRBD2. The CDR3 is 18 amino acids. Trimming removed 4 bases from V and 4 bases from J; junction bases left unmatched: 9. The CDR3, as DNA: TGTGCCAGCAGTTCAGGACTAGCGGGAGGGTGGAGGCCAGATACGCAGTATTTT. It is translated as CASSSGLAGGWRPDTQYF.

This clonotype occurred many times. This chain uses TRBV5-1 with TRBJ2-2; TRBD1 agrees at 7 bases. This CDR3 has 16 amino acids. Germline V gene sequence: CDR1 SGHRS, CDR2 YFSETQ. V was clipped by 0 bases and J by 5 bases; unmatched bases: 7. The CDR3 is CASSLGQGLLTGELFF. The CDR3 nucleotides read TGCGCCAGCAGCTTGGGACAGGGCCTTCTTACCGGGGAGCTGTTTTTT.

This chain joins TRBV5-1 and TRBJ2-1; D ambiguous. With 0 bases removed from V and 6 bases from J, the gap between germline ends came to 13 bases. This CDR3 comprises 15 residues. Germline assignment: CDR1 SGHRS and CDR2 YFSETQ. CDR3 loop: CASSLGVVTANEQFF. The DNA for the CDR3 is TGCGCCAGCAGCTTGGGGGTAGTAACAGCCAATGAGCAGTTCTTC.

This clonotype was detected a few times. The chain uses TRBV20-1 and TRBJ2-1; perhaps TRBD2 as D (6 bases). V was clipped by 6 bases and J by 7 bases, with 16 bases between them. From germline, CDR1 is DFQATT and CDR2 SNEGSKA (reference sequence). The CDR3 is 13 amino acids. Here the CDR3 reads CSAGDFSSNEQFF. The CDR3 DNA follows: TGCAGTGCGGGGGACTTTTCCTCGAATGAGCAGTTCTTC.

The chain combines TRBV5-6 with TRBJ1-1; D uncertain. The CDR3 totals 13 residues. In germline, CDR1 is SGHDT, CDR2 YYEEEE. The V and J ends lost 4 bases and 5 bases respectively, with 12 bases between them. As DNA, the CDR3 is TGTGCCAGCAGCCCCCTCGCGAGGACTGAAGCTTTCTTT. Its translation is CASSPLARTEAFF.

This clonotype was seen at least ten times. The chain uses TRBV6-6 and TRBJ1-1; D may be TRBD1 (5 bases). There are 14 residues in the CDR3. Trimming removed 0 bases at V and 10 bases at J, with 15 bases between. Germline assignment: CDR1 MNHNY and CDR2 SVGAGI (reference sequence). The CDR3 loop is CASSYSGRGGVAFF. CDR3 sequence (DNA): TGTGCCAGCAGTTACTCGGGGCGGGGGGGAGTAGCTTTCTTT.